One sample yielded the 12 T cell receptor beta chains listed below, sequenced in a study of cytomegalovirus exposure and HLA in healthy donors. PCR was performed using 60 Vbeta and 13 Jbeta primers. Clones were sequenced by immunoSEQ multiplex PCR, and TCRdb holds only the in-frame ones, with some missing. The sample lists 95,000 to 150,000 clones, 80% to 85% occurring once. Material for sequencing was PBMCs. All receptors come from a man aged 25-45 years in good health and CMV-seronegative.

The V and J genes are TRBV6-6 and TRBJ2-5; TRBD2 aligns across 7 bases. The CDR3 loop spans 15 amino acids. From germline, CDR1 is MNHNY and CDR2 SVGAGI (reference sequence). Unmatched junction bases numbered 5, after V lost 0 bases and J lost 4 bases. CDR3 sequence (DNA): TGTGCCAGCAGTTACTCCCAGGGAGGGCGAGAGACCCAGTACTTC. As protein: CASSYSQGGRETQYF.

The V gene is TRBV9, the J gene TRBJ2-7, with TRBD1 matching 12 bases. The V gene's germline CDR1 is SGDLS and CDR2 YYNGEE. Losses at the gene ends were 1 base for V and 6 bases for J; bases not matched to a gene: 5. CDR3 length: 15 amino acids. The CDR3 DNA reads as TGTGCCAGCAGCGTATCTGGGACAGGGGGCATCGAGCAGTACTTC. This sequence encodes CASSVSGTGGIEQYF.

V gene TRBV30 combines with J gene TRBJ1-2; weak D call: TRBD1 (5 bases). The CDR3 is made up of 18 amino acids. V lost 0 bases, J lost 6 bases, and 26 bases lay in between. Germline CDR1 GTSNPN, CDR2 SVGIG (reference sequence). The chain's CDR3 is CAWSVLGQANPQPDGYTF. DNA of the CDR3: TGTGCCTGGAGTGTACTGGGGCAGGCCAACCCTCAGCCAGATGGCTACACCTTC.

The V and J genes are TRBV5-1 and TRBJ1-2; 9 bases are shared with TRBD1. V shed 5 bases and J 8 bases; nucleotides not matched to a gene: 4. Germline V lookup: CDR1 SGHRS, CDR2 YFSETQ. This CDR3 is built from 12 residues. For the CDR3, the DNA is TGCGCCAGCAGGGGACAGGGAGAAGGCTACACCTTC. Translating it yields CASRGQGEGYTF.

The chain joins TRBV18 to TRBJ2-1; possible D gene TRBD2, 5 bases. Germline V gene data show CDR1 as KGHSH and CDR2 as LQKENI. This CDR3 contains 15 residues. Trimming left V 3 bases short and J 8 bases short, with 17 bases between. Written as DNA, the CDR3 is TGTGCCAGCTCACCCCGAGGGCAAACAGACGATGAGCAGTTCTTC. The encoded protein is CASSPRGQTDDEQFF.

This chain links TRBV6-4 with TRBJ1-1, with TRBD1 matching 7 bases. Germline CDR1 and CDR2: MRHNA and SNTAGT. Losses at the gene ends were 7 bases for V and 1 base for J; bases not matched to a gene: 24. The CDR3 totals 20 residues. CDR3 loop: CASTEGGAATGNRTNTEAFF. The CDR3 DNA is TGTGCCAGCACCGAAGGGGGCGCGGCCACAGGGAATCGGACGAACACTGAAGCTTTCTTT.

Remarks on this clone: Distinct nucleotide sequences in the sample also encode this CDR3. The V call is TRBV6-5, the J call TRBJ2-7; TRBD1 aligns across 9 bases. V was clipped by 6 bases and J by 2 bases; unmatched bases: 5. CDR1 is MNHEY, CDR2 SVGAGI, per germline. This CDR3 region has 14 residues. CDR3 amino acids: CASRRGQGAYEQYF. CDR3 sequence (DNA): TGTGCCAGCAGGAGGGGACAGGGAGCCTACGAGCAGTACTTC.

The chain combines TRBV4-1 with TRBJ1-1; 8 bases line up with TRBD1. Germline V gene sequence: CDR1 MGHRA, CDR2 YSYEKL. Trimming at V came to 4 bases and at J to 5 bases, leaving 9 bases not matched to a gene. CDR3 length equals 15 residues. The CDR3 is CASSPRGLKKTEAFF. CDR3 nucleotides: TGCGCCAGCAGCCCCAGGGGGCTCAAGAAAACTGAAGCTTTCTTT.

The chain links TRBV5-4 to TRBJ2-3; 7 bases fit TRBD2. The CDR3 loop spans 16 amino acids. With V trimmed by 4 bases and J by 2 bases, 10 bases remained unmatched. Germline CDR1 SGHNT, CDR2 YYREEE (reference sequence). In DNA, the CDR3 is TGTGCCAGCAGCGCCGGACTAGGAGGGATCACAGATACGCAGTATTTT. This encodes CASSAGLGGITDTQYF.

The chain recombines TRBV5-1 with TRBJ2-5, with 10 bases matching TRBD2. CDR1 is SGHRS and CDR2 is YFSETQ in the germline V gene. The V and J ends lost 0 bases and 10 bases, in that order; junction bases with no gene match: 9. CDR3 length: 15 residues. In nucleotides, the CDR3 is TGCGCCAGCAGCTTGGGGACCGGGACTAGCGCCCACCAGTACTTC. Encoded protein: CASSLGTGTSAHQYF.

CDR3 protein: CASSLEPQNTEAFF. In DNA, the CDR3 is TGCGCCAGCAGCTTGGAGCCCCAGAACACTGAAGCTTTCTTT. The V and J genes are TRBV5-1 and TRBJ1-1; D gene uncertain. Germline-derived CDR1 and CDR2 are SGHRS and YFSETQ. The CDR3 extends over 14 amino acids. The ends were cut back, 0 bases at V and 1 base at J, with 7 bases in the middle. Looking up the rest from reference TRBV5-1 and TRBJ1-1 gives the full variable domain: KAGVTQTPRYLIKTRGQQVTLSCSPISGHRSVSWYQQTPGQGLQFLFEYFSETQRNKGNFPGRFSGRQFSNSRSEMNVSTLELGDSALYLCASSLEPQNTEAFFGQGTRLTVV.

The J gene is TRBJ2-7, the V gene TRBV28; D might be TRBD1 (6 bases). The CDR3 is made up of 17 amino acids. The germline V gene has CDR1 MDHEN and CDR2 SYDVKM. V lost 2 bases and J 0 bases, leaving 17 bases between the germline ends. CDR3 nucleotides: TGTGCCAGCAGTTTAGCCCTCAGGGGAATCCCCTCCTACGAGCAGTACTTC. This codes for CASSLALRGIPSYEQYF.